The rows below give T cell receptor beta chains drawn from one sample of a study of cytomegalovirus exposure and HLA in healthy donors. Sequencing used immunoSEQ multiplex PCR; TCRdb keeps in-frame clones, though not all of them. The table includes about 170,000 clones, roughly 89% detected once. What was sequenced was PBMCs. Receptors originate from a man between 18 and 29 years old in good health and CMV-seropositive. The CDR3 runs from the conserved cysteine through the conserved F or W. A D gene is named only where the DNA matches it firmly. Expanded clones are given a class, and other clones once, few, many or no size at all.

TRBJ2-7	few	TRBV2	NA	CASMGASYEQYF	TGTGCCAGCATGGGGGCTAGCTACGAGCAGTACTTC
TRBJ2-7	NA	TRBV9	TRBD2	CASSVAPIAGAYEQYF	TGTGCCAGCAGCGTAGCTCCGATAGCGGGGGCCTACGAGCAGTACTTC
TRBJ1-1	NA	TRBV6-1	NA	CASIGGMNTEAFF	TGTGCCAGCATTGGAGGAATGAACACTGAAGCTTTCTTT
TRBJ2-1	NA	TRBV7-6	TRBD1	CASSSLGQGYNEQFF	TGTGCCAGCAGTTCGTTGGGACAGGGGTACAATGAGCAGTTCTTC
TRBJ1-2	NA	TRBV7-2	TRBD1	CASSLSGGQGYGYTF	TGTGCCAGCAGCTTATCCGGGGGACAGGGGTATGGCTACACCTTC
TRBJ2-6	NA	TRBV29-1	NA	CSVETVSGANVLTF	TGCAGCGTTGAAACTGTCTCTGGGGCCAACGTCCTGACTTTC
TRBJ1-5	NA	TRBV28	TRBD1	CASSLDREGVPQHF	TGTGCCAGCAGTTTAGACAGGGAAGGTGTGCCCCAGCATTTT
TRBJ2-7	NA	TRBV7-3	TRBD2	CASSLSGRDEQYF	TGTGCCAGCAGCCTGAGCGGGAGGGACGAGCAGTACTTC
TRBJ2-7	NA	TRBV4-2	TRBD2	CASSQDVSGRSYEQYF	TGTGCCAGCAGCCAAGATGTCAGCGGGAGGTCGTACGAGCAGTACTTC
TRBJ2-1	NA	TRBV19	TRBD1	CASRGTGTLMDEQFF	TGTGCCAGTAGGGGGACAGGGACCTTAATGGATGAGCAGTTCTTC
TRBJ1-2	NA	TRBV6-5	NA	CASSGGVKGYTF	TGTGCCAGCAGTGGCGGGGTTAAGGGCTACACCTTC
TRBJ2-2	once	TRBV7-9	NA	CASNSWTKSITGELFF	TGTGCCAGCAACTCATGGACTAAATCGATCACCGGGGAGCTGTTTTTT
TRBJ2-3	NA	TRBV11-3	TRBD2	CASSAGLAASTDTQYF	TGTGCCAGCAGCGCGGGACTAGCGGCGAGCACAGATACGCAGTATTTT
TRBJ1-2	NA	TRBV5-1	TRBD1	CASRQGTGYTF	TGCGCCAGCAGACAGGGGACTGGCTACACCTTC
TRBJ2-7	NA	TRBV5-1	TRBD1	CASSSGTVTYEQYF	TGCGCCAGCAGCTCCGGGACAGTAACCTACGAGCAGTACTTC
TRBJ2-7	NA	TRBV6-5	TRBD1	CASSPGTGARYEQYF	TGTGCCAGCAGTCCCGGGACAGGGGCACGCTACGAGCAGTACTTC
TRBJ2-4	NA	TRBV10-3	TRBD2	CAISDGGSSKNIQYF	TGTGCCATCAGTGACGGCGGGAGCTCAAAAAACATTCAGTACTTC
TRBJ2-7	NA	TRBV12-5	TRBD2	CASGLIIAGVASYEQYF	TGTGCTAGTGGTCTTATTATAGCGGGAGTGGCCTCCTACGAGCAGTACTTC
TRBJ2-1	NA	TRBV4-2	TRBD2	CASSQDLGGTYNEQFF	TGTGCCAGCAGCCAAGATCTGGGGGGGACCTACAATGAGCAGTTCTTC
TRBJ2-1	NA	TRBV29-1	TRBD1	CSVEMSDRVYNEQFF	TGCAGCGTTGAAATGTCGGACAGGGTCTACAATGAGCAGTTCTTC
TRBJ2-5	once	TRBV28	TRBD1	CASSSTGGKQETQYF	TGTGCCAGCAGCTCGACAGGGGGGAAACAAGAGACCCAGTACTTC
TRBJ2-7	once	TRBV6-1	TRBD2	CAVTAGGLYEQYF	TGTGCCGTAACAGCGGGAGGGTTATACGAGCAGTACTTC
TRBJ2-7	NA	TRBV28	TRBD2	CASSSAGGPYEQYF	TGTGCCAGCAGTTCAGCGGGAGGGCCCTACGAGCAGTACTTC
TRBJ2-1	NA	TRBV6-5	NA	CGVPSCSGSYNEQFF	TGTGGAGTCCCTTCGTGTTCTGGCTCCTACAATGAGCAGTTCTTC
TRBJ2-3	NA	TRBV6-1	TRBD2	CASSEPRDYSTDTQYF	TGTGCCAGCAGTGAGCCACGGGACTACAGCACAGATACGCAGTATTTT
TRBJ1-3	NA	TRBV19	NA	CASSGVSGNTIYF	TGTGCCAGTAGTGGAGTCTCTGGAAACACCATATATTTT
TRBJ2-1	NA	TRBV19	TRBD2	CASSMTSLYYNEQFF	TGTGCCAGTAGTATGACTAGCCTTTACTACAATGAGCAGTTCTTC
TRBJ2-5	NA	TRBV18	TRBD1	CASSSGQGREETQYF	TGTGCCAGCTCATCCGGACAGGGTCGAGAAGAGACCCAGTACTTC
TRBJ2-3	NA	TRBV18	NA	CASSPKPGDYGTDTQYF	TGTGCCAGCTCACCCAAACCAGGGGACTATGGCACAGATACGCAGTATTTT
TRBJ1-1	NA	TRBV19	NA	CASSIGGLTEAFF	TGTGCCAGTAGTATAGGGGGCCTCACTGAAGCTTTCTTT
TRBJ2-3	NA	TRBV29-1	TRBD2	CSVDLRESTDTQYF	TGCAGCGTTGACTTGCGGGAGTCTACAGATACGCAGTATTTT
TRBJ2-7	NA	TRBV10-3	NA	CAITKEISYEQYF	TGTGCCATCACCAAAGAGATATCCTACGAGCAGTACTTC
TRBJ2-7	NA	TRBV2	NA	CASRTDIYEQYF	TGTGCCAGCAGGACAGATATTTACGAGCAGTACTTC
TRBJ2-7	NA	TRBV6-1	TRBD1	CASSERKGGTGNHEQYF	TGTGCCAGCAGTGAAAGGAAGGGCGGGACAGGGAACCACGAGCAGTACTTC